This entry lists 12 T cell receptor beta chains sequenced from one sample in a study of human thymus T cells. Some clones are missing from TCRdb's copy, which holds only in-frame ones; the method was immunoSEQ multiplex PCR. Of 86,000 or so clones listed, around 96% are singletons. Corrective heart surgery yielded the resections from which the thymus tissue came. What was sequenced was thymus tissue. The receptors come from a boy younger than two with a congenital heart defect but otherwise immunologically healthy.

V and J are TRBV4-1 and TRBJ2-1; 9 nucleotides agree with TRBD2. The CDR3 sequence is 21 residues long. Germline-derived CDR1 and CDR2 are MGHRA and YSYEKL. V lost 2 bases to trimming and J lost 8 bases; unmatched junction nucleotides: 25. The CDR3 loop is CASSQQLPGTSSQSAGDEQFF. In DNA, the CDR3 is TGCGCCAGCAGCCAACAACTTCCCGGGACTAGCAGCCAGTCGGCAGGGGATGAGCAGTTCTTC.

The V gene is TRBV2, the J gene TRBJ1-1; the D is unclear. The CDR3 extends over 16 amino acids. CDR1 and CDR2 (germline): SNHLY, FYNNEI. V lost 0 bases and J lost 3, with 14 bases in between. As DNA, the CDR3 is TGTGCCAGCAGTGAAGCGCAGATACCCCGGGACACTGAAGCTTTCTTT. Translating it yields CASSEAQIPRDTEAFF.

This clone has a single count. The chain uses TRBV6-6 and TRBJ2-7, with D possibly matching TRBD2 (7 bases). The CDR3 totals 15 residues. V was shortened by 2 bases and J by 1 base, with 12 bases between the two germline ends. Germline lookup yields CDR1 MNHNY and CDR2 SVGAGI (reference sequence). The CDR3 spells CASSYGRGGSYEQYF. CDR3 bases: TGTGCCAGCAGTTACGGCAGGGGAGGGTCCTACGAGCAGTACTTC.

The chain links TRBV6-6 to TRBJ2-7, with 8 bases lining up with TRBD2. This CDR3 is 16 amino acids long. V lost 2 bases to trimming and J lost 2 bases; unmatched junction nucleotides: 8. Germline V CDR1 and CDR2: MNHNY, SVGAGI (reference sequence). The CDR3 is CASSYRGNSGTYEQYF. The CDR3 DNA reads TGTGCCAGCAGTTACAGGGGTAATAGCGGGACCTACGAGCAGTACTTC.

This clone was picked up one time. The rearrangement uses TRBV2 and TRBJ2-7; D is perhaps TRBD1 or TRBD2 (5 bases each). V was clipped by 8 bases and J by 2 bases, with 16 bases between them. Germline V gene sequence: CDR1 SNHLY, CDR2 FYNNEI. This CDR3 comprises 14 residues. Here the CDR3 DNA reads TGTGCCAGCCAAGTGTGGGGACCCACCTACGAGCAGTACTTC. Residues: CASQVWGPTYEQYF.

In this sample, this clone turned up once. Here the CDR3 DNA reads TGTGCCAGCAGCAAAGATGGAAGGGTCCGAAACGGAGGGTCTGCCTACGAGCAGTACTTC. Translating it yields CASSKDGRVRNGGSAYEQYF. The chain recombines TRBV21-1 with TRBJ2-7; TRBD2 reflects the table's D call only, with no check against the DNA. TRBV21-1 is assigned pseudogene status. The length of the CDR3 is 20 residues.

CDR3 sequence: CASGGWGAFNEQFF. Here the CDR3 DNA reads TGTGCCAGTGGGGGATGGGGGGCCTTCAATGAGCAGTTCTTC. J is TRBJ2-1 and V is TRBV19, with D perhaps TRBD1 or TRBD2 (6 bases each). In germline, CDR1 is LNHDA, CDR2 SQIVND (reference sequence). The V and J ends lost 8 bases and 6 bases respectively, with 17 bases between them. The CDR3 contains 14 residues.

The chain employs TRBV5-6 and TRBJ2-7, with D possibly matching TRBD2 (7 bases). Deletions cut 2 bases from V and 2 bases from J, with 11 bases between. In germline, CDR1 is SGHDT, CDR2 YYEEEE. CDR3 length equals 14 residues. DNA of the CDR3: TGTGCCAGCAGCTTCATGGGGGGGCCCTACGAGCAGTACTTC. It codes for CASSFMGGPYEQYF.

The CDR3 region is CASSHLWRGVRAYEQYF. The DNA for the CDR3 is TGCGCCAGCAGCCACCTGTGGCGGGGGGTCAGAGCCTACGAGCAGTACTTC. The chain employs TRBV4-1 and TRBJ2-7; 8 bases match TRBD2. The V and J ends lost 3 bases and 2 bases, in that order; junction bases with no gene match: 12. CDR1 and CDR2 from the germline V gene are MGHRA and YSYEKL. The CDR3 consists of 17 residues.

The rearrangement uses TRBV18 and TRBJ2-2; TRBD1 aligns across 8 bases. Trimming took 3 bases from V and 2 from J; bases not matched to a gene: 5. From germline, CDR1 is KGHSH and CDR2 LQKENI. The length of the CDR3 is 16 residues. The CDR3 DNA reads TGTGCCAGCTCACCCTCCGGGACAGGAAACACCGGGGAGCTGTTTTTT. Amino acid sequence: CASSPSGTGNTGELFF.

The genes are TRBV9 and TRBJ2-2; D not certain. This CDR3 has 17 amino acids. V gave up 1 base and J gave up 0 bases, with 13 bases separating them. The germline gives CDR1 SGDLS, CDR2 YYNGEE. CDR3 protein: CASSVPKGLTNTGELFF. CDR3 coding DNA: TGTGCCAGCAGCGTACCCAAGGGTCTAACGAACACCGGGGAGCTGTTTTTT.

This clone was counted a few times. The V and J genes are TRBV5-4 and TRBJ2-7; the match to TRBD1 covers 9 bases. Trimming cost V 1 base and J 6 bases; bases outside gene matches: 5. This CDR3 comprises 14 residues. CDR1 and CDR2 (germline): SGHNT, YYREEE (reference sequence). CDR3 loop: CASSLRGQGSEQYF. CDR3 coding DNA: TGTGCCAGCAGCTTGCGGGGACAGGGTAGCGAGCAGTACTTC.